A single sample is the source of the 5 T cell receptor beta chains below, sequenced in a study of T cells after yellow fever vaccination. TCRdb called the 5' RACE reads again in MiXCR, with one record for every CDR3 protein. The repertoire includes 110,000 or so distinct CDR3 sequences, around 7.2% of them detected once, and 2.7% sits in the top ten. The sample was CD4+ T cells sorted from PBMCs, taken roughly 47 days after the first yellow fever vaccination. These receptors were taken from a young man who received the YFV17D yellow fever vaccine.

The sample holds many counts of this clonotype. The chain is built from TRBV5-4 and TRBJ2-3, with D hard to call. The V gene's germline CDR1 is SGHNT and CDR2 YYREEE (reference sequence). The length of the CDR3 is 14 residues. Trimming stripped 4 bases from V and 4 bases from J, with 13 bases between. CDR3 protein: CASSPTSGPDTQYF. CDR3 coding DNA: TGTGCCAGCAGCCCCACGTCGGGTCCAGATACGCAGTATTTT.

This clonotype has a count of ten or more. The chain uses TRBV18 and TRBJ1-6, with 7 bases lining up with TRBD1. The germline V gene encodes CDR1 KGHSH and CDR2 LQKENI. V dropped 2 bases and J dropped 5; count of bases not matched to a gene: 6. The CDR3 is made up of 16 amino acids. CDR3 residues: CASSPGTATNNSPLHF. The CDR3, as DNA: TGTGCCAGCTCACCAGGGACAGCGACGAATAATTCACCCCTCCACTTT.

On this clonotype itself: A much more abundant neighbour one base away suggests this may be a read error. The chain joins TRBV7-2 to TRBJ1-5; the D gene is possibly TRBD1 (5 bases). The CDR3 is made up of 13 amino acids. Germline V lookup: CDR1 SGHTA, CDR2 FQGNSA. This chain's CDR3 is CASSVRGDQLQHF. CDR3 nucleotides: TGTGCCAGCAGCGTAAGAGGGGATCAGCTCCAGCATTTT.

The sample holds many counts of this clonotype. V usage is TRBV28 and J usage is TRBJ1-5; D not certain. In germline, CDR1 is MDHEN, CDR2 SYDVKM. V gave up 6 bases and J gave up 5 bases, with 17 bases separating them. CDR3 length: 15 residues. The CDR3 reads CASSKPPGMYQPQHF. In DNA form, the CDR3 reads TGTGCCAGCAGCAAGCCTCCGGGGATGTATCAGCCCCAGCATTTT.

The sample holds many counts of this clonotype. The chain combines TRBV9 with TRBJ2-4; TRBD1 matches at 10 bases. Germline lookup yields CDR1 SGDLS and CDR2 YYNGEE. The CDR3 is 14 residues long. V shed 4 bases and J 7 bases; nucleotides not matched to a gene: 5. The CDR3 loop reads CASSRDRGWNIQYF. The CDR3 bases are TGTGCCAGCAGCAGGGACAGGGGATGGAACATTCAGTACTTC.